The next 14 T cell receptor beta chains were all read from a single sample in a study of shared clonotypes between healthy human individuals. Naive-designated CD8 cells lacked CD45RO, were positively enriched for CCR7, and omitted terminally differentiated effector memory CD45RA+ cells. Sequencing was performed with immunoSEQ multiplex PCR; in TCRdb, only in-frame clones are kept and a portion is missing. The profile covers 660,000 or so clones, with approximately 96% appearing a single time and about 0.12% taken by the ten largest. The sequenced sample was naive CD8+ T cells sorted from blood. These receptors were collected from a woman aged 25 to 45 in good health.

The genes are TRBV19 and TRBJ1-1; the D is unclear. V lost 3 bases, J lost 8 bases, and 13 bases lay in between. CDR1 LNHDA and CDR2 SQIVND come from the germline V gene (reference sequence). This CDR3 has 13 amino acids. The CDR3 reads CASSIGKVNEAFF. The CDR3 coding sequence is TGTGCCAGTAGTATCGGGAAGGTAAACGAAGCTTTCTTT.

This clone was seen a single time. The V call is TRBV7-7, the J call TRBJ2-3; D is possibly TRBD1 or TRBD2 (5 bases each). Germline CDR1 reads SSHAT; CDR2 reads FNYEAQ (reference sequence). This CDR3 is built from 15 residues. Trimming stripped 4 bases from V and 5 bases from J, with 16 bases between. CDR3: CASSSTGTLGDTQYF. The CDR3 DNA is TGTGCCAGCAGCTCAACCGGGACCTTAGGAGATACGCAGTATTTT. Variable domain in full (rest from reference TRBV7-7 and TRBJ2-3): GAGVSQSPRYKVTKRGQDVTLRCDPISSHATLYWYQQALGQGPEFLTYFNYEAQPDKSGLPSDRFSAERPEGSISTLTIQRTEQRDSAMYRCASSSTGTLGDTQYFGPGTRLTVL.

Only one count was recorded for this clone. The rearrangement links TRBV28 to TRBJ2-1, with unresolved D. The CDR3 loop spans 14 amino acids. V was trimmed by 6 bases and J by 3 bases, leaving 12 bases between them. Germline CDR1 and CDR2: MDHEN and SYDVKM. The CDR3 nucleotides are TGTGCCAGCAGCCCCGACCTCGTCTACAATGAGCAGTTCTTC. It yields the protein CASSPDLVYNEQFF. Combining the CDR3 with reference TRBV28 and TRBJ2-1 gives the whole variable domain DVKVTQSSRYLVKRTGEKVFLECVQDMDHENMFWYRQDPGLGLRLIYFSYDVKMKEKGDIPEGYSVSREKKERFSLILESASTNQTSMYLCASSPDLVYNEQFFGPGTRLTVL.

The genes are TRBV7-9 and TRBJ1-6; D unresolved. Germline values: CDR1 SEHNR, CDR2 FQNEAQ (reference sequence). Deletions cut 5 bases from V and 10 bases from J, with 18 bases between. This CDR3 contains 15 residues. The CDR3 sequence: CASSEAQTWRSPLHF. The CDR3 DNA follows: TGTGCCAGCAGCGAAGCCCAGACATGGCGATCACCCCTCCACTTT.

The chain has TRBV30 and TRBJ1-1; unclear D gene. Germline V gene sequence: CDR1 GTSNPN, CDR2 SVGIG (reference sequence). The CDR3 runs to 12 residues. With 5 bases removed from V and 1 base from J, the gap between germline ends came to 8 bases. The CDR3 loop reads CAWGPKNTEAFF. The CDR3 bases are TGTGCCTGGGGGCCGAAGAACACTGAAGCTTTCTTT.

The rearrangement uses TRBV27 and TRBJ1-6; the D is unclear. Germline values: CDR1 MNHEY, CDR2 SMNVEV (reference sequence). Trimming removed 3 bases at V and 0 bases at J, with 6 bases between. The CDR3 sequence is 15 residues long. The CDR3 sequence is CASSFAGSYNSPLHF. The CDR3 DNA follows: TGTGCCAGCAGTTTTGCCGGCTCCTATAATTCACCCCTCCACTTT.

As regards this clone: The same CDR3 arises from other DNA sequences in this sample as well. The genes are TRBV28 and TRBJ1-5, with D hard to call. The V gene lost 2 bases and the J gene lost 4 bases, with 3 bases spanning the gap. This CDR3 has 12 residues. Germline V gene data show CDR1 as MDHEN and CDR2 as SYDVKM. The CDR3 DNA is TGTGCCAGCAGTTTAGGGAATCAGCCCCAGCATTTT. This encodes CASSLGNQPQHF.

Comment on this clone: Other DNA sequences in this sample translate to the same CDR3. The chain links TRBV27 to TRBJ1-1; a weak D match, TRBD1 (5 bases). The CDR3 runs to 15 residues. V lost 0 bases, J lost 1 base, and 9 bases lay in between. Germline V gene sequence: CDR1 MNHEY, CDR2 SMNVEV (reference sequence). The CDR3 spells CASSLSQGANTEAFF. CDR3 in DNA: TGTGCCAGCAGTTTATCCCAGGGTGCGAACACTGAAGCTTTCTTT.

The J gene is TRBJ2-7, the V gene TRBV27; D possibly matches TRBD1 or TRBD2 (5 bases each). This CDR3 is 15 amino acids long. The ends were cut back, 2 bases at V and 2 bases at J, with 13 bases in the middle. The germline CDR1 and CDR2 sequences are MNHEY and SMNVEV (reference sequence). CDR3 region: CASSLRDPRPYEQYF. CDR3 nucleotide sequence: TGTGCCAGCAGTTTACGGGACCCAAGACCCTACGAGCAGTACTTC.

The CDR3 DNA sequence: TGTGCCAGCAGCTTGGCAGCTTCCTACAATGAGCAGTTCTTC. Protein sequence: CASSLAASYNEQFF. The chain links TRBV5-6 to TRBJ2-1; no reliable D call. V lost 0 bases and J 1 base, leaving 5 bases between the germline ends. The CDR3 runs to 14 residues. Looked up from germline, CDR1 is SGHDT and CDR2 is YYEEEE.

V is TRBV29-1 and J is TRBJ2-1, with 13 bases lining up with TRBD2. The CDR3 consists of 14 residues. CDR1 and CDR2 (germline): SQVTM, ANQGSEA. J gave up 7 bases and V 6 bases, and 6 bases lay outside the gene matches. In DNA, the CDR3 is TGCAGCGTCGTCCCGGGACTAGCGGGGAATGAGCAGTTCTTC. Translated: CSVVPGLAGNEQFF.

V usage is TRBV28 and J usage is TRBJ2-3; TRBD1 matches 9 bases. Germline V gene data show CDR1 as MDHEN and CDR2 as SYDVKM. With V trimmed by 6 bases and J by 4 bases, 11 bases remained unmatched. The CDR3 runs to 16 residues. DNA of the CDR3: TGTGCCAGCAGGAACTCCCGGGACAGGGATCCAGATACGCAGTATTTT. Protein sequence: CASRNSRDRDPDTQYF.

The chain employs TRBV27 and TRBJ2-5; the D gene could be TRBD1 or TRBD2 (5 bases each). The V end was cut by 1 base, the J end by 0 bases, with 6 bases between. Germline loops: CDR1 MNHEY, CDR2 SMNVEV (reference sequence). The CDR3 consists of 14 residues. DNA for the CDR3: TGTGCCAGCAGTTTATGGGGGTACCAAGAGACCCAGTACTTC. Residues: CASSLWGYQETQYF.

Comments on this clone: The sample carries other DNA sequences with the same CDR3. V is TRBV19 and J is TRBJ2-1; D gene unclear. V was pared by 1 base and J by 6 bases, with 4 bases between. There are 12 residues in the CDR3. Germline CDR1 is LNHDA and CDR2 is SQIVND (reference sequence). The CDR3 DNA follows: TGTGCCAGTAGTATAGGGCGCAATGAGCAGTTCTTC. It yields the protein CASSIGRNEQFF.